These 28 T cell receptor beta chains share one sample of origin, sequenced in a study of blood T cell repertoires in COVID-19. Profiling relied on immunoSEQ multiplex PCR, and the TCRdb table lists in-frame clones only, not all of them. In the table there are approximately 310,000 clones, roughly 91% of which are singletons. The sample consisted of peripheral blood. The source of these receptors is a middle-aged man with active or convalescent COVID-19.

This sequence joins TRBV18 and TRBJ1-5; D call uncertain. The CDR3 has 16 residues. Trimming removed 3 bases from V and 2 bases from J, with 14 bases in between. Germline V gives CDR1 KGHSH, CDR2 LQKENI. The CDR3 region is CASSPMGSGGNQPQHF. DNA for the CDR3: TGTGCCAGCTCACCTATGGGGTCCGGGGGCAATCAGCCCCAGCATTTT.

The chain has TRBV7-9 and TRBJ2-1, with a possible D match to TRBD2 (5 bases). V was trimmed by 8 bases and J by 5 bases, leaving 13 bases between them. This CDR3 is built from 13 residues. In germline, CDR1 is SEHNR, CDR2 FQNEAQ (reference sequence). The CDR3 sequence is CASSTRRNNEQFF. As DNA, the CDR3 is TGTGCCAGCTCGACCCGGAGGAACAATGAGCAGTTCTTC.

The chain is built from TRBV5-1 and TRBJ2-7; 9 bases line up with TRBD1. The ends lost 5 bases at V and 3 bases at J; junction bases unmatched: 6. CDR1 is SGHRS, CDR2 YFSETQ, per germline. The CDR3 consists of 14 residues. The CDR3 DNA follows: TGCGCCAGCAGGGGGGACAGGGTAAACTACGAGCAGTACTTC. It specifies CASRGDRVNYEQYF.

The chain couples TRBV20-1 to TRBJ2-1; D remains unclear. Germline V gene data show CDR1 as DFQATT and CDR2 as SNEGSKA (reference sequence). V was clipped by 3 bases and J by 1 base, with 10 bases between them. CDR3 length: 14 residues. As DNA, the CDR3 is TGCAGTGCTAGTCTTGCGGTTTCCTACAATGAGCAGTTCTTC. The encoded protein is CSASLAVSYNEQFF.

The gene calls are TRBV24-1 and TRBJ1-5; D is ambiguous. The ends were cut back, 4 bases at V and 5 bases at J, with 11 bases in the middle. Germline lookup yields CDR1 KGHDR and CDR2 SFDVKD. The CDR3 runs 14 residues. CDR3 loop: CATSEEGYYQPQHF. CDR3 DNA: TGTGCCACCAGTGAGGAGGGTTATTATCAGCCCCAGCATTTT.

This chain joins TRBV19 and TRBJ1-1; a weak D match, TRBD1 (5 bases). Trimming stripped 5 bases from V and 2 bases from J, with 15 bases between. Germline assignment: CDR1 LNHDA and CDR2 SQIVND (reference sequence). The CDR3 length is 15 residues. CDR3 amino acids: CASSPRTNYNTEAFF. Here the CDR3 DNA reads TGTGCCAGTAGTCCCCGGACAAACTACAACACTGAAGCTTTCTTT.

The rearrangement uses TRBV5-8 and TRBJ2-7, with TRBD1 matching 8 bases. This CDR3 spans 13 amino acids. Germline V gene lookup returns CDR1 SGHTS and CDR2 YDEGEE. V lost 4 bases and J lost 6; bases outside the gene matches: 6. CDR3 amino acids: CASSLDRDGEQYF. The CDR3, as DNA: TGTGCCAGCAGCCTGGACAGGGACGGCGAGCAGTACTTC.

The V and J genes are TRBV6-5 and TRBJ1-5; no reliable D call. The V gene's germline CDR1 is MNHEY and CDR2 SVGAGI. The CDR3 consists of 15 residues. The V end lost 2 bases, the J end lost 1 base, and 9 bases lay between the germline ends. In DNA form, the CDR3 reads TGTGCCAGCAGTTACGAGGAGCTGAGCAATCAGCCCCAGCATTTT. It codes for CASSYEELSNQPQHF.

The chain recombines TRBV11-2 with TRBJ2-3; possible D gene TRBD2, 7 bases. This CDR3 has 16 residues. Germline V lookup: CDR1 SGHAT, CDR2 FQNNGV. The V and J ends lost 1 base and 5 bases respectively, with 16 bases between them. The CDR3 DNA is TGTGCCAGCAGCTTAGGGGTCGGGGGGCGAGGAGATACGCAGTATTTT. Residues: CASSLGVGGRGDTQYF.

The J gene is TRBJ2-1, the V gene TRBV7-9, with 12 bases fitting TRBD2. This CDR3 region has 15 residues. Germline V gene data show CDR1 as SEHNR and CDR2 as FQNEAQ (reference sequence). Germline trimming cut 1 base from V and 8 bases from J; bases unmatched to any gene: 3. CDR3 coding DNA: TGTGCCAGCAGCTTAGGACTAGCGGGAGCGGATGAGCAGTTCTTC. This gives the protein CASSLGLAGADEQFF.

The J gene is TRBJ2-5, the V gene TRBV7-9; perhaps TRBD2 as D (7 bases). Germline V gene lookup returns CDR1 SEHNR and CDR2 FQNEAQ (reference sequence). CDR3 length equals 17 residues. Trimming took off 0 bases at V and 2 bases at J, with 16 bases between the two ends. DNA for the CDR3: TGTGCCAGCAGCTTAGCTGGCGGGGGCCCGAGGCAAGAGACCCAGTACTTC. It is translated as CASSLAGGGPRQETQYF. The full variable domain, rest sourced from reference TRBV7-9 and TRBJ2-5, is DTGVSQNPRHKITKRGQNVTFRCDPISEHNRLYWYRQTLGQGPEFLTYFQNEAQLEKSRLLSDRFSAERPKGSFSTLEIQRTEQGDSAMYLCASSLAGGGPRQETQYFGPGTRLLVL.

The CDR3 DNA reads TGCGCCAGCAGCCTCGGACTAGCGGGCTCCTACAATGAGCAGTTCTTC. Translated: CASSLGLAGSYNEQFF. This chain links TRBV4-1 with TRBJ2-1; 11 bases line up with TRBD2. Germline V gene lookup returns CDR1 MGHRA and CDR2 YSYEKL. With V trimmed by 4 bases and J by 0 bases, 2 bases remained unmatched. The CDR3 is made up of 16 amino acids.

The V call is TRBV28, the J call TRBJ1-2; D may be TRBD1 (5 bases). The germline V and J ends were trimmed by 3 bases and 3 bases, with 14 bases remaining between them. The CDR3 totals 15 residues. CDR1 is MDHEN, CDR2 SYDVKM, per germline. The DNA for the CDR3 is TGTGCCAGCAGTTTTAGCCAGGGTGGGTACTATGGCTACACCTTC. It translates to CASSFSQGGYYGYTF.

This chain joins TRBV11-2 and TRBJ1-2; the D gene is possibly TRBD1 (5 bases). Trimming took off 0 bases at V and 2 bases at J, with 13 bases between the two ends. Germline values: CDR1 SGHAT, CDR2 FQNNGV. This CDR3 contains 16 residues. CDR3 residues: CASSLDSGAGNYGYTF. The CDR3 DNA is TGTGCCAGCAGCTTAGATTCCGGGGCGGGGAACTATGGCTACACCTTC.

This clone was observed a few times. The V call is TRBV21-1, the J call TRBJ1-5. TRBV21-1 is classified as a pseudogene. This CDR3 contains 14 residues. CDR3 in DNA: TGTGCCAGAACCCCAGGAGGGGAGGGTCAGCCCCAGCATTTT. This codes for CARTPGGEGQPQHF.

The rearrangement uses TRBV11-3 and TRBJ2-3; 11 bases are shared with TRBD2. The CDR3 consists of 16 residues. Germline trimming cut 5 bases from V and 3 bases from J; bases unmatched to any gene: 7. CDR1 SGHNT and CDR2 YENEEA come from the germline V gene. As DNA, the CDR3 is TGTGCCAGCAGCAATATAGCGGGAGGGGTTACAGATACGCAGTATTTT. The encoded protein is CASSNIAGGVTDTQYF.

In DNA, the CDR3 is TGCGCCAGCAGCACCCAGGTCGGCAGAAACACCGGGGAGCTGTTTTTT. Its translation: CASSTQVGRNTGELFF. The chain recombines TRBV5-1 with TRBJ2-2; the D is unclear. There are 16 residues in the CDR3. Per the germline V gene, CDR1 is SGHRS and CDR2 is YFSETQ. Trimming shortened V by 4 bases and J by 2 bases, and 15 bases separated the two germline ends.

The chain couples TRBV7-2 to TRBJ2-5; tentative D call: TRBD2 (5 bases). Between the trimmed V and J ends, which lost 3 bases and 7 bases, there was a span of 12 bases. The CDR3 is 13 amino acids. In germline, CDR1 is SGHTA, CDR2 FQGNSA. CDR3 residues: CASSLAGEGTQYF. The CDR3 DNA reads TGTGCCAGCAGCTTGGCCGGGGAAGGGACCCAGTACTTC.

This chain's CDR3 is CSALLKATGELFF. The CDR3 DNA is TGCAGCGCCTTACTAAAGGCCACCGGGGAGCTGTTTTTT. This chain uses TRBV29-1 with TRBJ2-2; D unresolved. Germline loops: CDR1 SQVTM, CDR2 ANQGSEA. There are 13 residues in the CDR3. Between the trimmed V and J ends, which lost 7 bases and 4 bases, there was a span of 13 bases.

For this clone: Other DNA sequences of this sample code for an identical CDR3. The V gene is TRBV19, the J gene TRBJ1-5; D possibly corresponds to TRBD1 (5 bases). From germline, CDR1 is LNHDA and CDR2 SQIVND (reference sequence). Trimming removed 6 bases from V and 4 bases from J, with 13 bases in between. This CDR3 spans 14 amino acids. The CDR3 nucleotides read TGTGCCAGTAGCGCTGGGGGAGGAAATCAGCCCCAGCATTTT. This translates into CASSAGGGNQPQHF. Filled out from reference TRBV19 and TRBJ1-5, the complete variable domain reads DGGITQSPKYLFRKEGQNVTLSCEQNLNHDAMYWYRQDPGQGLRLIYYSQIVNDFQKGDIAEGYSVSREKKESFPLTVTSAQKNPTAFYLCASSAGGGNQPQHFGDGTRLSIL.

CDR3 sequence (DNA): TGTGCCAGTAGTACTCCGCGTTATGAACTGTTTTTT. Translation: CASSTPRYELFF. V and J are TRBV19 and TRBJ1-4; no definite D call. The germline V and J ends were trimmed by 4 bases and 12 bases, with 12 bases remaining between them. Germline CDR1 reads LNHDA; CDR2 reads SQIVND (reference sequence). The CDR3 covers 12 residues. The whole variable domain, remainder taken from reference TRBV19 and TRBJ1-4, is DGGITQSPKYLFRKEGQNVTLSCEQNLNHDAMYWYRQDPGQGLRLIYYSQIVNDFQKGDIAEGYSVSREKKESFPLTVTSAQKNPTAFYLCASSTPRYELFFGSGTQLSVL.

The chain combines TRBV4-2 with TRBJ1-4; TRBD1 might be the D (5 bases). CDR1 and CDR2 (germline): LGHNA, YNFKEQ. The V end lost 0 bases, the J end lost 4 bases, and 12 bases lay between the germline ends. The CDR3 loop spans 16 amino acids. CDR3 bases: TGTGCCAGCAGCCAAGATTGGAACAGGCGTAATGAAAAACTGTTTTTT. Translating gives CASSQDWNRRNEKLFF.

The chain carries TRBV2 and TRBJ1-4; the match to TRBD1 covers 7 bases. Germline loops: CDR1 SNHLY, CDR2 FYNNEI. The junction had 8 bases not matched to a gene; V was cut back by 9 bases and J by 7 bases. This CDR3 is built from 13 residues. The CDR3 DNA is TGTGCCAGTTCTCAGGGGGTCGGTGAAAAACTGTTTTTT. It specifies CASSQGVGEKLFF.

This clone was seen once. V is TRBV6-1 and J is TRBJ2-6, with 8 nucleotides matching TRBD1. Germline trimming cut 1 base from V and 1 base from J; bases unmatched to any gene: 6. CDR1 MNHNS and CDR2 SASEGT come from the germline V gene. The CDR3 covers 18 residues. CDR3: CASSEEGQGRSGANVLTF. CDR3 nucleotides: TGTGCCAGCAGTGAAGAAGGACAGGGTAGATCTGGGGCCAACGTCCTGACTTTC.

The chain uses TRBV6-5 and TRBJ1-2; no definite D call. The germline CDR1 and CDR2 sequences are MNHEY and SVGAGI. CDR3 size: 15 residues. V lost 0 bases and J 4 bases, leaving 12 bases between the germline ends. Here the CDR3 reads CASSYSSALFYGYTF. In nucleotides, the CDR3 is TGTGCCAGCAGTTACTCTTCTGCACTCTTCTATGGCTACACCTTC.

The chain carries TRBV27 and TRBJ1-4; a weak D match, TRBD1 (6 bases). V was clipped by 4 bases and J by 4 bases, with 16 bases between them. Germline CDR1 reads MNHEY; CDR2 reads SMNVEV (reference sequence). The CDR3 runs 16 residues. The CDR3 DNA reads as TGTGCCAGCAGTTCAGGGGTAGCAGTCAGTAATGAAAAACTGTTTTTT. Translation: CASSSGVAVSNEKLFF.

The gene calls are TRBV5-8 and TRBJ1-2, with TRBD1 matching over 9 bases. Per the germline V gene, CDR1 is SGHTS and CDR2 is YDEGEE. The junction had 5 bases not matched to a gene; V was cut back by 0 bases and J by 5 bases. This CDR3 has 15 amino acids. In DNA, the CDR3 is TGTGCCAGCAGCTTGGGTGGACAGGGGCCTTATGGCTACACCTTC. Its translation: CASSLGGQGPYGYTF. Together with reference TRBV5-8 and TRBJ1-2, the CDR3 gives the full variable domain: EAGVTQSPTHLIKTRGQQATLRCSPISGHTSVYWYQQALGLGLQFLLWYDEGEERNRGNFPPRFSGRQFPNYSSELNVNALELEDSALYLCASSLGGQGPYGYTFGSGTRLTVV.

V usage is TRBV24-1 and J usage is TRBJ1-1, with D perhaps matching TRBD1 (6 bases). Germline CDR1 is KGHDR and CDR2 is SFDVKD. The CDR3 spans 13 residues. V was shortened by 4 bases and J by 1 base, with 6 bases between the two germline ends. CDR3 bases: TGTGCCACCAGTGACAGGGGGAACACTGAAGCTTTCTTT. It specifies CATSDRGNTEAFF.